The subject of this entry is one T cell receptor beta chain. The antigen is not known. CDR1 and CDR2 from the germline V gene are SNHLY and FYNNEI. This CDR3 has 15 residues. Unmatched junction bases numbered 9, after V lost 4 bases and J lost 6 bases. The data were obtained in a study of T cell responses to AZD1222 COVID-19 vaccine. Here immunoSEQ multiplex PCR was the method, and the copy in TCRdb shows in-frame clones only, minus some. The sample contains 90,000 to 120,000 clones, around nine tenths of which appear only once. Regarding the study as a whole: Clonal diversity was possibly underestimated; the donors were predominantly white British and more often female. Repertoire sampling occurred only after the peak T cell response. Seropositive status at baseline applied to only a handful of AZD1222 recipients.

Sequencing was performed on peripheral blood, taken 28 days after the second AZD1222 dose. The chain uses TRBV2 and TRBJ2-4; TRBD1 agrees at 7 bases. This TCR came from an adult who received the AZD1222 COVID-19 vaccine. The CDR3 reads CASSGDRVSGNIQYF. The CDR3 DNA follows: TGTGCCAGCAGTGGCGACAGGGTTTCGGGAAACATTCAGTACTTC.